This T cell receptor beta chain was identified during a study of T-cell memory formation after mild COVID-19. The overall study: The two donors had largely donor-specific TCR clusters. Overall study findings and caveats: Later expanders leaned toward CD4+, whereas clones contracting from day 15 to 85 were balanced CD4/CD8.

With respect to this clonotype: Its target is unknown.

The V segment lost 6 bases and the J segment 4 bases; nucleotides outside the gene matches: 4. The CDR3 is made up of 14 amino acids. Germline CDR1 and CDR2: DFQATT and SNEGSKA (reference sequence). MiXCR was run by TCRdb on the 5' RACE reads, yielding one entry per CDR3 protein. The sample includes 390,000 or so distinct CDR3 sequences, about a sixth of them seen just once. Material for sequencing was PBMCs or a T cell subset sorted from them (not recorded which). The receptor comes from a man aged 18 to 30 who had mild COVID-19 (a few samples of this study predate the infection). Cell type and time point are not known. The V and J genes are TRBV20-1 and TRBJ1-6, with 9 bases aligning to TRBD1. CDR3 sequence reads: CSAPGQGYNSPLHF. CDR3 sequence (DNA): TGCAGTGCCCCGGGACAGGGATATAATTCACCCCTCCACTTT.